Described below is a single TCR beta chain sequence and its context. These data belong to a study of shared clonotypes between healthy human individuals. Study at large: Samples came from a couple of female and a few male donors aged 18 to 49.

Naive CD8 cells, CD45RO-negative and positively selected for CCR7, excluded terminally differentiated effector memory CD45RA+ cells. Germline assignment: CDR1 LNHNV and CDR2 YYDKDF (reference sequence). Trimming removed 5 bases at V and 7 bases at J, with 12 bases between. The CDR3 has 13 residues. Libraries were prepared by immunoSEQ multiplex PCR; TCRdb keeps only in-frame clonotypes and omits some of them. The profile shows hundreds of thousands of clones, around 96% of them singletons. The sample was naive CD8+ T cells sorted from blood. This sequence originates from a woman in her twenties or thirties in good health. J is TRBJ1-5 and V is TRBV15; no clear D. The CDR3 nucleotides read TGTGCCACCAGCGAGGATCGGTACCAGCCCCAGCATTTT. Protein: CATSEDRYQPQHF.